This entry lists 27 T cell receptor beta chains sequenced from one sample in a study of T cells in Graves' hyperthyroidism and ophthalmopathy. Amplification targeted TCR beta CDR3 regions from RNA transcripts. With the HTBI primer set, the TCR CDR3 went through a first round of RT-PCR. TCRdb redid the calling of the multiplex PCR reads with MiXCR, one entry per CDR3 protein. Among roughly 570,000 distinct CDR3 sequences listed, about 43% were seen once. Sequencing was done on a sample of peripheral blood or thyroid tissue (not recorded which). The receptors derive from a woman in her late teens or twenties with Graves' hyperthyroidism.

This clonotype was observed a few times. CDR3 bases: TGCGCCAGCAGCTTCGAGGACAGAGCCTACGAGCAGTACTTC. It codes for CASSFEDRAYEQYF. The chain is built from TRBV5-1 and TRBJ2-7, with a possible D match to TRBD1 (6 bases). There are 14 residues in the CDR3. The ends were cut back, 2 bases at V and 2 bases at J, with 11 bases in the middle. CDR1 and CDR2 from the germline V gene are SGHRS and YFSETQ. Full variable domain (rest looked up from reference TRBV5-1 and TRBJ2-7): KAGVTQTPRYLIKTRGQQVTLSCSPISGHRSVSWYQQTPGQGLQFLFEYFSETQRNKGNFPGRFSGRQFSNSRSEMNVSTLELGDSALYLCASSFEDRAYEQYFGPGTRLTVT.

The chain combines TRBV11-2 with TRBJ1-5; D remains unclear. Per germline, CDR1 SGHAT and CDR2 FQNNGV. CDR3 length: 15 residues. V was pared by 2 bases and J by 2 bases, with 10 bases between. The CDR3 DNA reads as TGTGCCAGCAGCTTAATGAGGGCCCGCAATCAGCCCCAGCATTTT. This encodes CASSLMRARNQPQHF.

The chain combines TRBV7-3 with TRBJ1-5; D is undetermined. The J call may be mistaken, given a closer DNA end match to TRBJ2-3. The CDR3 is 13 residues long. CDR1 and CDR2 (germline): SGHTA, FQGTGA. This chain's CDR3 is CASSSHALGPQYF. The DNA of the CDR3 is TGTGCCAGCAGCTCCCACGCGCTTGGTCCCCAGTATTTT.

This rearrangement joins TRBV29-1 to TRBJ1-4, with D unclear. With 6 bases removed from V and 5 bases from J, the gap between germline ends came to 13 bases. Germline CDR1 SQVTM, CDR2 ANQGSEA. The CDR3 spans 13 residues. The CDR3 region has the DNA TGCAGCGTCATCCCCGGGAACAATGAAAAACTGTTTTTT. It yields the protein CSVIPGNNEKLFF.

This clonotype was picked up a small number of times. The genes are TRBV6-1 and TRBJ2-3; D remains ambiguous. The CDR3 consists of 15 residues. The V and J ends lost 5 bases and 4 bases respectively, with 16 bases between them. Per germline, CDR1 MNHNS and CDR2 SASEGT. This chain's CDR3 is CASSKVSQTADTQYF. DNA for the CDR3: TGTGCCAGCAGTAAGGTTTCTCAAACAGCAGATACGCAGTATTTT.

At least ten counts were recorded for this clonotype. The V call is TRBV5-1, the J call TRBJ1-1; D not resolved. The CDR3 contains 13 residues. V was shortened by 6 bases and J by 4 bases, with 13 bases between the two germline ends. Per the germline V gene, CDR1 is SGHRS and CDR2 is YFSETQ. The CDR3 protein is CASIPRDSTEAFF. The CDR3 DNA sequence: TGCGCCAGCATCCCTAGGGATTCCACTGAAGCTTTCTTT. Full variable domain (missing parts from reference TRBV5-1 and TRBJ1-1): KAGVTQTPRYLIKTRGQQVTLSCSPISGHRSVSWYQQTPGQGLQFLFEYFSETQRNKGNFPGRFSGRQFSNSRSEMNVSTLELGDSALYLCASIPRDSTEAFFGQGTRLTVV.

Many counts were recorded for this clonotype. This chain links TRBV10-3 with TRBJ2-7; maybe TRBD2 (5 bases). The CDR3 loop spans 15 amino acids. Germline-derived CDR1 and CDR2 are ENHRY and SYGVKD. The ends were cut back, 0 bases at V and 2 bases at J, with 11 bases in the middle. For the CDR3, the DNA is TGTGCCATCAGTGAGTCAAGCGGACGTACCTACGAGCAGTACTTC. This gives the protein CAISESSGRTYEQYF.

This clonotype has a count of ten or more. The genes are TRBV11-3 and TRBJ2-5; perhaps D is TRBD1 or TRBD2 (7 bases each). The germline V gene encodes CDR1 SGHNT and CDR2 YENEEA. The CDR3 is 14 residues long. V shed 3 bases and J shed 5 bases, with 13 bases lying between them. The CDR3 DNA reads TGTGCCAGCAGCTTCAGGGGGGGCAAGGAGACCCAGTACTTC. Its translation is CASSFRGGKETQYF.

This chain connects TRBV9 to TRBJ1-4; the D is unclear. V lost 4 bases and J lost 7, with 11 bases in between. The CDR3 runs to 13 residues. Germline CDR1 and CDR2: SGDLS and YYNGEE. The CDR3 sequence: CASSPDFTEKLFF. The CDR3 region has the DNA TGTGCCAGCAGCCCAGATTTCACTGAAAAACTGTTTTTT.

This clonotype was counted a single time. This may be a read error, as it is one base from a much larger clone. This rearrangement joins TRBV28 to TRBJ2-6, with no clear D. V lost 5 bases and J lost 3, with 8 bases in between. This CDR3 has 14 amino acids. Germline-derived CDR1 and CDR2 are MDHEN and SYDVKM. CDR3 protein: CASSGIIGANVLTF. In nucleotides, the CDR3 is TGTGCCAGCAGTGGGATAATTGGGGCCAACGTCCTGACTTTC.

At least ten counts were recorded for this clonotype. The chain is built from TRBV10-3 and TRBJ2-6, with D perhaps matching TRBD1 (5 bases). The CDR3 sequence is 17 residues long. Germline CDR1 and CDR2: ENHRY and SYGVKD. Trimming stripped 2 bases from V and 2 bases from J, with 13 bases between. The CDR3 region has the DNA TGTGCCATCAGTGAGCCAGAAGGGGCTGCTGGGGCCAACGTCCTGACTTTC. Its protein is CAISEPEGAAGANVLTF.

Worth noting for this clonotype: This could be a read error, since a much larger clone is one nucleotide away. The J gene is TRBJ2-2, the V gene TRBV20-1; a weak D match, TRBD2 (6 bases). This CDR3 is 14 amino acids long. The germline gives CDR1 DFQATT, CDR2 SNEGSKA (reference sequence). With 4 bases removed from V and 7 bases from J, the gap between germline ends came to 16 bases. The CDR3 region has the DNA TGCAGTGCTATCGTCGGGGGTGTGGTCGGGGAGCTGTTTTTT. Translated, it gives CSAIVGGVVGELFF.

This clonotype has ten or more counts. V is TRBV5-1 and J is TRBJ1-1; the match to TRBD1 covers 7 bases. Germline loops: CDR1 SGHRS, CDR2 YFSETQ. J lost 4 bases, V lost 4 bases, and 7 bases had no gene match. The CDR3 consists of 14 residues. CDR3 sequence: CASSRRGASTEAFF. CDR3 nucleotides: TGCGCCAGCAGCCGCAGGGGGGCGAGCACTGAAGCTTTCTTT.

The CDR3 protein is CSSGQGRDEQYF. The CDR3 DNA follows: TGCAGCTCGGGACAGGGGAGGGATGAGCAGTACTTC. The chain links TRBV29-1 to TRBJ2-7, with 10 bases that match TRBD1. This CDR3 is 12 amino acids long. Germline V gene sequence: CDR1 SQVTM, CDR2 ANQGSEA. V was clipped by 8 bases and J by 7 bases; unmatched bases: 8.

Ten or more counts support this clonotype. The chain carries TRBV6-6 and TRBJ1-2; D not resolved. The V gene's germline CDR1 is MNHNY and CDR2 SVGAGI (reference sequence). The V gene lost 2 bases and the J gene lost 1 base, with 11 bases spanning the gap. The CDR3 spans 15 residues. The CDR3 nucleotides are TGTGCCAGCAGTTACCGAAGGGCAATTAACTATGGCTACACCTTC. It translates to CASSYRRAINYGYTF.

The chain has TRBV29-1 and TRBJ1-2; D gene unclear. The germline CDR1 and CDR2 sequences are SQVTM and ANQGSEA. This CDR3 has 10 residues. V was clipped by 6 bases and J by 10 bases, with 12 bases between them. This chain's CDR3 is CSVAQRDYTF. DNA for the CDR3: TGCAGCGTGGCACAACGAGACTACACCTTC.

Many counts were recorded for this clonotype. The genes are TRBV3-1 and TRBJ2-5; D is unresolved. CDR1 is LGHDT and CDR2 is YNNKEL in the germline V gene (reference sequence). With 4 bases removed from V and 2 bases from J, the gap between germline ends came to 14 bases. This CDR3 has 15 amino acids. The CDR3 DNA reads TGTGCCAGCAGCCCGAGGTGGCAGCCGCAAGAGACCCAGTACTTC. This sequence encodes CASSPRWQPQETQYF.

This clonotype was recorded only once. The chain links TRBV5-1 to TRBJ1-1; D is undetermined. This CDR3 spans 13 amino acids. Germline V gives CDR1 SGHRS, CDR2 YFSETQ. Trimming removed 1 base from V and 3 bases from J, with 7 bases in between. CDR3 bases: TGCGCCAGCAGCTTGCTGTTGGACACTGAAGCTTTCTTT. Its protein is CASSLLLDTEAFF.

At least ten counts were recorded for this clonotype. V is TRBV25-1 and J is TRBJ1-1, with a possible D match to TRBD1 (5 bases). CDR1 is MGHDK, CDR2 SYGVNS, per germline. This CDR3 comprises 17 residues. V lost 0 bases and J 0 bases, leaving 14 bases between the germline ends. CDR3 bases: TGTGCCAGCAGTGAATATGGGGCAGGAGACATGAACACTGAAGCTTTCTTT. Its translation: CASSEYGAGDMNTEAFF.

The chain is built from TRBV20-1 and TRBJ2-7; D could derive from TRBD1 or TRBD2 (5 bases each). The CDR3 is 13 residues long. V lost 1 base and J lost 6, with 13 bases in between. CDR1 is DFQATT, CDR2 SNEGSKA, per germline (reference sequence). In DNA, the CDR3 is TGCAGTGCTAGAGGGTGGGGGTTGGGCGAGCAGTACTTC. Translated: CSARGWGLGEQYF.

This clonotype appeared many times. Sequence at one end of the junction differs from germline and may be a read error. The J gene is TRBJ2-2, the V gene TRBV20-1; 12 nucleotides agree with TRBD2. The CDR3 is made up of 14 amino acids. Per germline, CDR1 DFQATT and CDR2 SNEGSKA (reference sequence). The CDR3: CSARLAGVSGELFF. The CDR3 coding sequence is TGCAGTGCCCGACTAGCGGGAGTATCCGGAGAGCTGTTTTTT.

The rearrangement joins TRBV5-5 to TRBJ1-5; maybe TRBD1 (6 bases). V was cut by 5 bases and J by 2 bases, with 17 bases left in between. CDR1 is SGHKS and CDR2 is YYEKEE in the germline V gene (reference sequence). The CDR3 runs 16 residues. The CDR3 here is CASSSTGSGGNQPQHF. The CDR3 DNA reads as TGTGCCAGCAGTTCTACAGGGTCGGGGGGCAATCAGCCCCAGCATTTT.

The chain combines TRBV29-1 with TRBJ2-1; the D gene is possibly TRBD2 (6 bases). Germline CDR1 and CDR2: SQVTM and ANQGSEA. CDR3 size: 14 residues. V was clipped by 3 bases and J by 4 bases, with 13 bases between them. CDR3 protein: CSVEGTPTYNEQFF. CDR3 DNA: TGCAGCGTTGAGGGGACTCCCACATACAATGAGCAGTTCTTC.

For this clonotype: A single base separates this from a much larger clone, so it may be a read error. The DNA is left out, because the CDR3 cannot be placed on it with certainty; the CDR3 is given as TCRdb lists it. This rearrangement joins TRBV7-9 to TRBJ1-2. The germline gives CDR1 SEHNR, CDR2 FQNEAQ (reference sequence). Both ends counted, the CDR3 spans 14 residues. This chain's CDR3 is CASSQPGSDYGCTF.

The rearrangement links TRBV20-1 to TRBJ2-7; TRBD2 agrees at 14 bases. The CDR3 covers 15 residues. The J segment lost 7 bases and the V segment lost 1 base, leaving 6 bases of the junction unmatched. Germline loops: CDR1 DFQATT, CDR2 SNEGSKA (reference sequence). CDR3: CSARGGTSGSGEQYF. The CDR3 bases are TGCAGTGCTAGAGGGGGGACTAGCGGGAGTGGAGAGCAGTACTTC.

This clonotype was picked up a small number of times. V usage is TRBV19 and J usage is TRBJ1-5; D is ambiguous. The CDR3 sequence is 16 residues long. Trimming shortened V by 4 bases and J by 0 bases, and 13 bases separated the two germline ends. Germline CDR1 LNHDA, CDR2 SQIVND (reference sequence). CDR3 sequence: CASSRRLSSSNQPQHF. CDR3 DNA sequence: TGTGCCAGTAGTAGACGACTTAGTTCTAGCAATCAGCCCCAGCATTTT.

The V gene is TRBV11-2, the J gene TRBJ2-3; a possible D gene is TRBD1 (6 bases). Germline-derived CDR1 and CDR2 are SGHAT and FQNNGV. The V end was cut by 5 bases, the J end by 8 bases, with 17 bases between. This CDR3 comprises 14 residues. The CDR3 protein is CASSPNGAGVTQYF. The CDR3 DNA follows: TGTGCCAGCAGCCCCAATGGGGCAGGGGTTACGCAGTATTTT.